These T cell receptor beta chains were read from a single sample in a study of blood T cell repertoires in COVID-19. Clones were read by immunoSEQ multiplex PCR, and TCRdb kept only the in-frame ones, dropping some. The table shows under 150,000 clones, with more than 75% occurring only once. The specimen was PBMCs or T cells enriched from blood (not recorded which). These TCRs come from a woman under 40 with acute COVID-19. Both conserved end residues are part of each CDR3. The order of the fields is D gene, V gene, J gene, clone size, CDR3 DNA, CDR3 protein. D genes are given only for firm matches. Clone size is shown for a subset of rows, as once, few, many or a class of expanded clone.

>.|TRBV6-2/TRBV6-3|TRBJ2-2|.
TGTGCCAGCAGCCTCCCAGGGGCTAGGACCGGGGAGCTGTTTTTT
CASSLPGARTGELFF
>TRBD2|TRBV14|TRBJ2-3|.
TGTGCCAGCAGCCAACGGGACTACACAGATACGCAGTATTTT
CASSQRDYTDTQYF
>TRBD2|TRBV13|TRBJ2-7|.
TGTGCCAGCACCCAGACTAGCGGGATGATCTACGAGCAGTACTTC
CASTQTSGMIYEQYF
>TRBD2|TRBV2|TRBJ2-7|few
TGTGCCAGCACTTTTGATGTAGCGGGCGTCTACGAGCAGTACTTC
CASTFDVAGVYEQYF
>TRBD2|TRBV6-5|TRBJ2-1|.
TGTGCCAGCAGACCCGGGACTAGCGGGTTCAATGAGCAGTTCTTC
CASRPGTSGFNEQFF
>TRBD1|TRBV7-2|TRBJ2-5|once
TGTGCCAGCAGCCCTCAAGCCTTTTGGACAGGGGAAGAGACCCAGTACTTC
CASSPQAFWTGEETQYF
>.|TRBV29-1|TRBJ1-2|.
TGCAGCGTTGAACCTCTGTATGGCTACACCTTC
CSVEPLYGYTF
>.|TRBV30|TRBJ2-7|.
TGTGCCTGGAGTGTTGGCGGAGGTTCCTACGAGCAGTACTTC
CAWSVGGGSYEQYF
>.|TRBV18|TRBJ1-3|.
TGTGCCAGCTCACCTGACAGATACTCTGGAAACACCATATATTTT
CASSPDRYSGNTIYF
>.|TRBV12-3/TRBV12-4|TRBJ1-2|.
TGTGCCAGCACCCCCGGGACTCCCTATGGCTACACCTTC
CASTPGTPYGYTF
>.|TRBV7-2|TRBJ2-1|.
TGTGCCAGCAGCTTAGCCCCCAGCGGGCCCTCCTACAATGAGCAGTTCTTC
CASSLAPSGPSYNEQFF
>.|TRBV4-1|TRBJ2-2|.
TGCGCCAGCTCCTACCTGATCGGGACAATTGACATTACACCGGTGGGGGAGCTGTTTTTT
CASSYLIGTIDITPVGELFF
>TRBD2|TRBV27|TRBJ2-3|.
TGTGCCAGCAGTCCTAGCGGGAGGATCGATACGCAGTATTTT
CASSPSGRIDTQYF
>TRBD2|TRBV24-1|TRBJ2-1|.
TGTGCCACCAGTGTCCGGGGGGTTTCATACAATGAGCAGTTCTTC
CATSVRGVSYNEQFF
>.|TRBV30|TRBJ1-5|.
TGTGCCTGGAGTAGCGGGTCAGGAAGGCAGCCCCAGCATTTT
CAWSSGSGRQPQHF
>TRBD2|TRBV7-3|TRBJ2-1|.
TGTGCCAGCAGCCCCGGGACTAGCTCCCGGGAGCAGTTCTTC
CASSPGTSSREQFF
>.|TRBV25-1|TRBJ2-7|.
TGTGCCAGCACCCTTGGACATTCTCAGTACGAGCAGTACTTC
CASTLGHSQYEQYF
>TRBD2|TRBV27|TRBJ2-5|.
TGTGCCAGCAGTTCAGCGGGAGGGCTGGGAGAGACCCAGTACTTC
CASSSAGGLGETQYF
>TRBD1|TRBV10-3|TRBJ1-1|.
TGTGCCATCAGTGACTTAGGACAGGGGGGCACTGAAGCTTTCTTT
CAISDLGQGGTEAFF
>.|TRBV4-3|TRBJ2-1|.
TGCGCCAGCAGCCAAGCCGGAGTTGCCTACAATGAGCAGTTCTTC
CASSQAGVAYNEQFF
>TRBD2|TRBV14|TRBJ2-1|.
TGTGCCAGCAGCGCGGGACTAGCGGGTGGAAATGAGCAGTTCTTC
CASSAGLAGGNEQFF
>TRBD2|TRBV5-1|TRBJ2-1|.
TGCGCCAGCAGCTTGTCCCAGACTAGCGGAACCTACAATGAGCAGTTCTTC
CASSLSQTSGTYNEQFF
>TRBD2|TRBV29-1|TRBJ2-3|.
TGCAGCGCCGGGACTAGCGGGAGGGCCGGCACAGATACGCAGTATTTT
CSAGTSGRAGTDTQYF
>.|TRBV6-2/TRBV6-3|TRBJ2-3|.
TGTGCCAGCAGTCCCCCGCTAGTTTCGGGAGATACGCAGTATTTT
CASSPPLVSGDTQYF
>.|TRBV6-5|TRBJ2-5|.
TGTGCCAGCAGTTCTAGCCAAGAGACCCAGTACTTC
CASSSSQETQYF
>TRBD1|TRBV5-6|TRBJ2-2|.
TGTGCCAGCAGCCCTGGACAGGGGTTCTTCACCGGGGAGCTGTTTTTT
CASSPGQGFFTGELFF
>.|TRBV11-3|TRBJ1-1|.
TGTGCCAGCTCCCCCGTTTCGGGGGGACAAGCTTTCTTT
CASSPVSGGQAFF
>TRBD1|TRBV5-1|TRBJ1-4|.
TGCGCCAGCAGTGAGAGGTCGGACAGGGGGAATGAAAAACTGTTTTTT
CASSERSDRGNEKLFF
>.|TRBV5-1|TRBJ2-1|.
TGCGCCAGCAGCTTGGGGCCGGGAGCTAGCAATGAGCAGTTCTTC
CASSLGPGASNEQFF
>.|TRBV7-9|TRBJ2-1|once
TGTGCCAGCAGCTTATTAGGCCACCCGGGGTCCTACAATGAGCAGTTCTTC
CASSLLGHPGSYNEQFF
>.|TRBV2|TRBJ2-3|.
TGTGCCAGCAGTTACCCCCCAAGGGGCACGGGCACAGATACGCAGTATTTT
CASSYPPRGTGTDTQYF
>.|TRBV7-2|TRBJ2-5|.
TGTGCCAGCAGCTTAGCAGTCGGACAAAGATCGGGGACCCAGTACTTC
CASSLAVGQRSGTQYF
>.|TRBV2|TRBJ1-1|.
TGTGCCAGCTTGGTGAGTCGGTGGACTGAAGCTTTCTTT
CASLVSRWTEAFF
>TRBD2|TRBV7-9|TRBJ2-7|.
TGTGCCGGGGGGGACTACGAGCAGTACTTC
CAGGDYEQYF
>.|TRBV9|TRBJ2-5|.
TGTGCCAGCAGCGTAGGGGGGCGGTACCCTCCCCAAGAGACCCAGTACTTC
CASSVGGRYPPQETQYF
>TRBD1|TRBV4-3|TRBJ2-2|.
TGCGCCAGCAGCCACACACAGGGGACCGGGGAGCTGTTTTTT
CASSHTQGTGELFF
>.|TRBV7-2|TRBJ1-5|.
TGTGCCAGCAGCTTAGATAGTAGCAATCAGCCCCAGCATTTT
CASSLDSSNQPQHF
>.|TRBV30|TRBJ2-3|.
TGTGCCTGGAGTCCTCTGGGCCCGAATACGCAGTATTTT
CAWSPLGPNTQYF
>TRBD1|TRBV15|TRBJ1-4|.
TGTGCCACCAGCCGACAGGGAGCTAGTGAAAAACTGTTTTTT
CATSRQGASEKLFF